These 18 T cell receptor beta chains came from one sample sequenced in a study of shared clonotypes between healthy human individuals. Generated by immunoSEQ multiplex PCR, the TCRdb table keeps only in-frame clones and is missing some. The data hold over 2,000,000 clones, with over 85% observed a single time. CD45RO-negative CD8 cells positively selected for CCR7 made up the naive population, which excluded terminally differentiated effector memory CD45RA+ cells. Sequencing input: naive CD8+ T cells from PBMCs. These receptors were obtained from a man between 18 and 35 years old in good health. Some clones in this sample may be carry-over from other donors' samples.

The chain combines TRBV6-6 with TRBJ1-2; no definite D call. V was shortened by 7 bases and J by 8 bases, with 14 bases between the two germline ends. Germline V gives CDR1 MNHNY, CDR2 SVGAGI (reference sequence). CDR3 length: 12 residues. The CDR3 spells CASTLTRRGYTF. CDR3 nucleotide sequence: TGTGCCAGCACCTTGACCCGACGGGGCTACACCTTC.

The V and J genes are TRBV11-2 and TRBJ1-1; the match to TRBD1 covers 7 bases. Trimming removed 4 bases from V and 10 bases from J; junction bases left unmatched: 12. Germline assignment: CDR1 SGHAT and CDR2 FQNNGV. The CDR3 sequence is 14 residues long. The DNA for the CDR3 is TGTGCCAGCAGCTACACCTTGCAGGGGGGTGGAGCTTTCTTT. This translates into CASSYTLQGGGAFF.

The chain couples TRBV5-4 to TRBJ1-3; 8 positions match TRBD1. The CDR3 length is 17 residues. Germline CDR1 and CDR2: SGHNT and YYREEE (reference sequence). Trimming cost V 4 bases and J 4 bases; bases outside gene matches: 13. For the CDR3, the DNA is TGTGCCAGCAGCCCGGAACCACCAGGGGGCGCAGGAAACACCATATATTTT. Translating gives CASSPEPPGGAGNTIYF.

This clone appeared once. V is TRBV27 and J is TRBJ2-1; TRBD2 aligns across 7 bases. V shed 2 bases and J 8 bases; nucleotides not matched to a gene: 9. The CDR3 extends over 15 amino acids. Germline lookup yields CDR1 MNHEY and CDR2 SMNVEV (reference sequence). DNA for the CDR3: TGTGCCAGCAGTTTACCCCTAACGGGGAGGGATGAGCAGTTCTTC. Amino acids: CASSLPLTGRDEQFF.

This rearrangement joins TRBV19 to TRBJ2-6; 7 bases are a match to TRBD1. The CDR3 is 16 residues long. Trimming took 5 bases from V and 0 from J; bases not matched to a gene: 4. The V gene's germline CDR1 is LNHDA and CDR2 SQIVND (reference sequence). The DNA for the CDR3 is TGTGCCAGTAGTGCCAGGGACAGCTCTGGGGCCAACGTCCTGACTTTC. Amino acid sequence: CASSARDSSGANVLTF.

The J gene is TRBJ1-3, the V gene TRBV25-1; D may be TRBD1 (5 bases). The CDR3 spans 17 residues. Germline assignment: CDR1 MGHDK and CDR2 SYGVNS. Trimming cost V 2 bases and J 4 bases, with 18 bases left between them. CDR3 protein: CASSELGGGFPGNTIYF. CDR3 DNA sequence: TGTGCCAGCAGTGAACTAGGTGGGGGATTCCCGGGAAACACCATATATTTT.

The V gene is TRBV7-9, the J gene TRBJ1-2; D perhaps matches TRBD1 (5 bases). The germline CDR1 and CDR2 sequences are SEHNR and FQNEAQ (reference sequence). V gave up 6 bases and J gave up 5 bases, with 16 bases separating them. The CDR3 length is 14 residues. CDR3 protein: CASSHPGAGYGYTF. The CDR3 bases are TGTGCCAGCAGTCACCCCGGGGCAGGGTATGGCTACACCTTC. The full variable domain, its missing parts supplied by reference TRBV7-9 and TRBJ1-2, is DTGVSQNPRHKITKRGQNVTFRCDPISEHNRLYWYRQTLGQGPEFLTYFQNEAQLEKSRLLSDRFSAERPKGSFSTLEIQRTEQGDSAMYLCASSHPGAGYGYTFGSGTRLTVV.

J is TRBJ2-2 and V is TRBV9; TRBD2 is a possible D gene (6 bases). This CDR3 has 15 amino acids. Germline loops: CDR1 SGDLS, CDR2 YYNGEE. V shed 4 bases and J shed 2 bases, with 12 bases lying between them. The CDR3 DNA sequence: TGTGCCAGCAGCTCCTCCGGGGGAAACACCGGGGAGCTGTTTTTT. Translating it yields CASSSSGGNTGELFF.

The CDR3 reads CASSLASGTGNTIYF. The CDR3 region has the DNA TGTGCCAGCAGCTTAGCGTCGGGGACCGGAAACACCATATATTTT. This chain connects TRBV7-2 to TRBJ1-3, with D perhaps matching TRBD1 (5 bases). The V and J ends lost 0 bases and 4 bases respectively, with 10 bases between them. The germline V gene has CDR1 SGHTA and CDR2 FQGNSA. The CDR3 runs 15 residues.

The chain carries TRBV11-2 and TRBJ2-7; D tentatively fits TRBD1 or TRBD2 (6 bases each). Germline lookup yields CDR1 SGHAT and CDR2 FQNNGV. This CDR3 is built from 14 residues. V lost 7 bases and J lost 2, with 15 bases in between. This chain's CDR3 is CASKGGRDPYEQYF. The CDR3, as DNA: TGTGCCAGCAAGGGGGGCAGGGACCCCTACGAGCAGTACTTC.

The rearrangement links TRBV19 to TRBJ2-7; TRBD2 aligns across 12 bases. J lost 7 bases, V lost 5 bases, and 3 bases had no gene match. Germline V gene sequence: CDR1 LNHDA, CDR2 SQIVND (reference sequence). This CDR3 contains 13 residues. The CDR3 region is CASSPGLAGEQYF. The CDR3 bases are TGTGCCAGTAGTCCCGGACTAGCGGGAGAGCAGTACTTC.

The chain has TRBV11-1 and TRBJ1-3; D is ambiguous. The germline gives CDR1 SGHAT, CDR2 FQDESV (reference sequence). V dropped 3 bases and J dropped 4 bases, with 13 bases sitting between them. The CDR3 consists of 15 residues. CDR3 DNA sequence: TGTGCCAGCAGCTTGGATCAGTGGGCAGGAAACACCATATATTTT. It specifies CASSLDQWAGNTIYF.

This chain connects TRBV5-8 to TRBJ1-1; D unclear. In germline, CDR1 is SGHTS, CDR2 YDEGEE. Trimming pared 0 bases from V and 2 bases from J, leaving 11 bases between. CDR3 size: 15 residues. The CDR3 DNA follows: TGTGCCAGCAGCTTGGCGGTAGGGAGAAACACTGAAGCTTTCTTT. Amino acid sequence: CASSLAVGRNTEAFF. The complete variable domain, with remaining parts taken from reference TRBV5-8 and TRBJ1-1, reads EAGVTQSPTHLIKTRGQQATLRCSPISGHTSVYWYQQALGLGLQFLLWYDEGEERNRGNFPPRFSGRQFPNYSSELNVNALELEDSALYLCASSLAVGRNTEAFFGQGTRLTVV.

The chain employs TRBV15 and TRBJ2-7; 14 bases match TRBD2. Germline-derived CDR1 and CDR2 are LNHNV and YYDKDF (reference sequence). V was pared by 6 bases and J by 1 base, with 8 bases of the junction left unmatched. This CDR3 comprises 17 residues. The chain's CDR3 is CATSKGLAGAGSYEQYF. CDR3 in DNA: TGTGCCACCAGTAAGGGACTAGCGGGAGCGGGGTCCTACGAGCAGTACTTC. Combining the CDR3 with reference TRBV15 and TRBJ2-7 gives the whole variable domain DAMVIQNPRYQVTQFGKPVTLSCSQTLNHNVMYWYQQKSSQAPKLLFHYYDKDFNNEADTPDNFQSRRPNTSFCFLDIRSPGLGDTAMYLCATSKGLAGAGSYEQYFGPGTRLTVT.

The V and J genes are TRBV28 and TRBJ2-1; D is undetermined. Trimming took off 5 bases at V and 14 bases at J, with 25 bases between the two ends. The CDR3 sequence is 15 residues long. Germline V gene sequence: CDR1 MDHEN, CDR2 SYDVKM. The CDR3 loop is CASSDNSEISQCEFF. The CDR3 DNA follows: TGTGCCAGCAGTGATAACTCGGAGATTTCACAATGTGAGTTCTTC.

The V and J genes are TRBV29-1 and TRBJ1-1; TRBD1 matches 7 bases. CDR3 length: 10 residues. Trimming took 7 bases from V and 7 from J; bases not matched to a gene: 3. Germline V gene lookup returns CDR1 SQVTM and CDR2 ANQGSEA. Here the CDR3 reads CSAQGGEAFF. CDR3 nucleotides: TGCAGCGCCCAGGGGGGTGAAGCTTTCTTT.

This chain connects TRBV2 to TRBJ1-1, with D possibly TRBD1 on 5 matching bases. V gave up 6 bases and J gave up 0 bases, with 8 bases separating them. Germline CDR1 is SNHLY and CDR2 is FYNNEI. This CDR3 spans 13 amino acids. The DNA of the CDR3 is TGTGCCAGCAGCGAGGGGTTGAACACTGAAGCTTTCTTT. Protein: CASSEGLNTEAFF.

This clone was recorded once. V gene TRBV28 combines with J gene TRBJ2-4; D might be TRBD1 (6 bases). Germline assignment: CDR1 MDHEN and CDR2 SYDVKM. V was shortened by 7 bases and J by 1 base, with 17 bases between the two germline ends. CDR3 length: 16 amino acids. The CDR3 DNA is TGTGCCAGCACTCCACAGGGTCGGCGGGCCAAAAACATTCAGTACTTC. Encoded protein: CASTPQGRRAKNIQYF.